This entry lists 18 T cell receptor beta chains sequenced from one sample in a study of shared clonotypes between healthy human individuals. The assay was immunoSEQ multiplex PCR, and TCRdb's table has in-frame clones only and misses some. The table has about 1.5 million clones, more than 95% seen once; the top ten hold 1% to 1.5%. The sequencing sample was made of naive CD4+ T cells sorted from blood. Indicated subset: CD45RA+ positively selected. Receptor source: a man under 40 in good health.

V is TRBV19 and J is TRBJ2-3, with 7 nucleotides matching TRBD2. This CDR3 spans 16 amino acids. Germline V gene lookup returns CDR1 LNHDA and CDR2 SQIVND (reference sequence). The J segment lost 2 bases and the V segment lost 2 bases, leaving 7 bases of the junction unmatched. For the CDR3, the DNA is TGTGCCAGTAGTATATGGGGCGGGAGAGCCACAGATACGCAGTATTTT. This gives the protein CASSIWGGRATDTQYF.

As DNA, the CDR3 is TGTGCCAGCAGCGCCCAATTCAACACTGAAGCTTTCTTT. Its translation is CASSAQFNTEAFF. This chain links TRBV11-2 with TRBJ1-1, with D unclear. Germline CDR1 and CDR2: SGHAT and FQNNGV. The CDR3 is made up of 13 amino acids. V shed 5 bases and J shed 2 bases, with 9 bases lying between them.

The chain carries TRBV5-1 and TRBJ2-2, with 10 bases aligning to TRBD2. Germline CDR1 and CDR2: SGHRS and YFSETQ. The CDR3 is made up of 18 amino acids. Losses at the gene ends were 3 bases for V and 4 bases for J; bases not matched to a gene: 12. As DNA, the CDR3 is TGCGCCAGCAGCTCGGCGGGTTTAGCGGGAGGCGTCACCGGGGAGCTGTTTTTT. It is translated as CASSSAGLAGGVTGELFF.

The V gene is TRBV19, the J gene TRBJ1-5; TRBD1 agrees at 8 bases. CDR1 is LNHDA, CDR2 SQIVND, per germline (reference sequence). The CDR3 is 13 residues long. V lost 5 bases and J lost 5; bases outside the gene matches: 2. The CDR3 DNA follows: TGTGCCAGTAGTGACAGGGGCGATCAGCCCCAGCATTTT. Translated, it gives CASSDRGDQPQHF.

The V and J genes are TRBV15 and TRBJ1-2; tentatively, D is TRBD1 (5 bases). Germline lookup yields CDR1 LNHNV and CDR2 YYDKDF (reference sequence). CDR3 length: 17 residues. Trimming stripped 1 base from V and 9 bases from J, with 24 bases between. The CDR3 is CATSRAGTVRLRVSYTF. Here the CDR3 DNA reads TGTGCCACCAGCAGAGCCGGGACTGTTAGATTAAGGGTTAGCTACACCTTC.

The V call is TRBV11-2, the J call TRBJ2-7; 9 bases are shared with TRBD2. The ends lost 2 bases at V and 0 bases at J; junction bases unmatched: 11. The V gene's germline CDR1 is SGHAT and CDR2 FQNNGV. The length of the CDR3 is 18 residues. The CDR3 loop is CASSLLATSGRSSYEQYF. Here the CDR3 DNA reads TGTGCCAGCAGCTTACTTGCGACTAGCGGCCGCAGCTCCTACGAGCAGTACTTC.

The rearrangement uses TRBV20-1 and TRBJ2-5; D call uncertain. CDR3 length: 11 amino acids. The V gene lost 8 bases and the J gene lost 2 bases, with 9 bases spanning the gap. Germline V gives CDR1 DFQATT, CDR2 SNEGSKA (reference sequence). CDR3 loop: CSLETQETQYF. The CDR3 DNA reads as TGCAGTCTGGAAACACAAGAGACCCAGTACTTC.

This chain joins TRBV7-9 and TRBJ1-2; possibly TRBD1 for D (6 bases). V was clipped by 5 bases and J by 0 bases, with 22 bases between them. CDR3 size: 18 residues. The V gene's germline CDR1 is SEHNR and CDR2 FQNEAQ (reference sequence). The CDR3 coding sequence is TGTGCCAGCAGCCGATTGACAGCCGGGGGGCCATCTAACTATGGCTACACCTTC. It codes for CASSRLTAGGPSNYGYTF.

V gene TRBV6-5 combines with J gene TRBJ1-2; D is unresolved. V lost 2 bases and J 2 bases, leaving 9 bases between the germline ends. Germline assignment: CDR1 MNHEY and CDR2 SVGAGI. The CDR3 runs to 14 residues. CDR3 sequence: CASSYDAGNYGYTF. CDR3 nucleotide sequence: TGTGCCAGCAGTTACGATGCGGGGAACTATGGCTACACCTTC.

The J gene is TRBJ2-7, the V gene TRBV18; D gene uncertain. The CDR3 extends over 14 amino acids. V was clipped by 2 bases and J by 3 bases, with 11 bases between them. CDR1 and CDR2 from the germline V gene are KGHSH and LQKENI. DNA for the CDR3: TGTGCCAGCTCACCAGCCCCCTCTCACTACGAGCAGTACTTC. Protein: CASSPAPSHYEQYF.

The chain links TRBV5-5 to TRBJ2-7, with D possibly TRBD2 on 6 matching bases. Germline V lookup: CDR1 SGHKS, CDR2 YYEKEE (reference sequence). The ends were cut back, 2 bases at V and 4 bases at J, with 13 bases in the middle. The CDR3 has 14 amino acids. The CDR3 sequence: CASSLSGVEYEQYF. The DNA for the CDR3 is TGTGCCAGCAGCTTATCGGGAGTAGAGTACGAGCAGTACTTC.

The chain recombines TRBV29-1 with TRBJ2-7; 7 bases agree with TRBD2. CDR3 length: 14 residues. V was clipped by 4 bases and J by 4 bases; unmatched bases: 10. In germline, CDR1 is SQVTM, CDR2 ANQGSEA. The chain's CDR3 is CSVALRGLGYEQYF. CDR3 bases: TGCAGCGTTGCCCTCCGAGGACTAGGGTACGAGCAGTACTTC.

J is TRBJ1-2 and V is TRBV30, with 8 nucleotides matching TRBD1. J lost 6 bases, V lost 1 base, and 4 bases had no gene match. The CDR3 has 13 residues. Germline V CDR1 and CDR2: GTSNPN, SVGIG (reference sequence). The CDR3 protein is CAWSAGGFDGYTF. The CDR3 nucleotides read TGTGCCTGGAGTGCAGGGGGCTTCGATGGCTACACCTTC.

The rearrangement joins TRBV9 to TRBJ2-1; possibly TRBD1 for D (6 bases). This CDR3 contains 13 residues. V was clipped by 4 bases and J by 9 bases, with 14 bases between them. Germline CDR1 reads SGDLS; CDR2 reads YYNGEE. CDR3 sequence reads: CASSPEGESEQFF. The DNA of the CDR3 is TGTGCCAGCAGCCCCGAGGGGGAGAGTGAGCAGTTCTTC.

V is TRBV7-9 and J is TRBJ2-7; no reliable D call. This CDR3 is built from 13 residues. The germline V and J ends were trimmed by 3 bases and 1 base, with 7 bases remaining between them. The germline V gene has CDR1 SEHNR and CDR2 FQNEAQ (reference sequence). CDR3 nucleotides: TGTGCCAGCAGCTTTCACGGTTCCTACGAGCAGTACTTC. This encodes CASSFHGSYEQYF.

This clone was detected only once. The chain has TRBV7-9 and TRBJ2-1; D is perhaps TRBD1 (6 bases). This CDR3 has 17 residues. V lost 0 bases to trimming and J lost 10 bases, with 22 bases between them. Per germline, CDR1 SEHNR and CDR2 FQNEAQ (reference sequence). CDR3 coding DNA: TGTGCCAGCAGCTTAGCGATAGGACAGAGCGGTAAAAACGAGCAGTTCTTC. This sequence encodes CASSLAIGQSGKNEQFF. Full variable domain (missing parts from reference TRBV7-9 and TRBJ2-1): DTGVSQNPRHKITKRGQNVTFRCDPISEHNRLYWYRQTLGQGPEFLTYFQNEAQLEKSRLLSDRFSAERPKGSFSTLEIQRTEQGDSAMYLCASSLAIGQSGKNEQFFGPGTRLTVL.

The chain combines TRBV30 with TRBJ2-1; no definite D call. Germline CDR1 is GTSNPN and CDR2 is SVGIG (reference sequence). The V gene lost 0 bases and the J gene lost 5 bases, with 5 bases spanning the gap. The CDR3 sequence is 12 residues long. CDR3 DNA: TGTGCCTGGAGTGTTCTGAACAATGAGCAGTTCTTC. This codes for CAWSVLNNEQFF.

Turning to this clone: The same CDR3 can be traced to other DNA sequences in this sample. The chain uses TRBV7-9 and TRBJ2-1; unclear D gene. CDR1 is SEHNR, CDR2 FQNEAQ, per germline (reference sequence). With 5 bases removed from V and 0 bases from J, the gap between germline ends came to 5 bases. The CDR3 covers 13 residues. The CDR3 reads CASSLSSYNEQFF. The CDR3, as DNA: TGTGCCAGCAGCCTGAGCTCCTACAATGAGCAGTTCTTC.